These 29 T cell receptor beta chains were all obtained from the same sample, sequenced in a study of blood T cell repertoires in COVID-19. Measured with immunoSEQ multiplex PCR; TCRdb has only the in-frame clones, and not every one. The sample gives approximately 90,000 clones, approximately 86% of which show up once; around 19% is in the top ten. Sequenced input: peripheral blood. These receptors were collected from a woman aged 80 or over with acute or convalescent COVID-19.

The V call is TRBV5-1, the J call TRBJ1-6; possibly TRBD1 for D (5 bases). The CDR3 covers 14 residues. Trimming shortened V by 3 bases and J by 6 bases, and 10 bases separated the two germline ends. Germline loops: CDR1 SGHRS, CDR2 YFSETQ. The CDR3 region is CASSSGTSNSPLHF. CDR3 nucleotides: TGCGCCAGCAGCTCCGGGACTTCTAATTCACCCCTCCACTTT.

This rearrangement joins TRBV24-1 to TRBJ1-5; perhaps TRBD1 as D (5 bases). V lost 1 base to trimming and J lost 7 bases, with 10 bases between them. CDR3 length: 14 amino acids. CDR1 is KGHDR, CDR2 SFDVKD, per germline. CDR3 bases: TGTGCCACCAGTGATTTAGGGGCTTCCCAGCCCCAGCATTTT. It is translated as CATSDLGASQPQHF.

This chain joins TRBV7-9 and TRBJ2-3; 13 bases align to TRBD2. Germline V gives CDR1 SEHNR, CDR2 FQNEAQ (reference sequence). The CDR3 sequence is 16 residues long. J gave up 2 bases and V 5 bases, and 4 bases lay outside the gene matches. The CDR3 sequence: CASSPTSGGPTDTQYF. The CDR3 DNA follows: TGTGCCAGCAGCCCGACTAGCGGGGGGCCCACAGATACGCAGTATTTT.

This clone was observed a handful of times. The J gene is TRBJ1-1, the V gene TRBV12-3 or TRBV12-4; D ambiguous. CDR3 length equals 12 residues. V shed 3 bases and J shed 3 bases, with 5 bases lying between them. DNA of the CDR3: TGTGCCAGCAGTTTGGGCGACACTGAAGCTTTCTTT. Its protein is CASSLGDTEAFF.

The chain joins TRBV20-1 to TRBJ2-1, with 14 bases matching TRBD2. There are 15 residues in the CDR3. The germline gives CDR1 DFQATT, CDR2 SNEGSKA (reference sequence). Trimming cost V 3 bases and J 8 bases; bases outside gene matches: 6. CDR3 protein: CSASGLAGGVYEQFF. CDR3 nucleotides: TGCAGTGCTAGTGGACTAGCGGGGGGCGTCTATGAGCAGTTCTTC.

This chain joins TRBV7-3 and TRBJ2-2; tentative D call: TRBD1 (6 bases). V shed 5 bases and J shed 0 bases, with 10 bases lying between them. Germline CDR1 is SGHTA and CDR2 is FQGTGA. The CDR3 runs to 15 residues. CDR3 sequence: CASSRTATNTGELFF. In nucleotides, the CDR3 is TGTGCCAGCAGCCGGACAGCCACGAACACCGGGGAGCTGTTTTTT.

This clone was counted a few times. The rearrangement uses TRBV18 and TRBJ1-1; D gene unclear. The germline V and J ends were trimmed by 0 bases and 8 bases, with 10 bases remaining between them. This CDR3 contains 13 residues. Germline V gives CDR1 KGHSH, CDR2 LQKENI. The CDR3 loop reads CASSPPWAAEAFF. DNA for the CDR3: TGTGCCAGCTCACCACCGTGGGCTGCAGAAGCTTTCTTT.

The chain joins TRBV24-1 to TRBJ2-1, with 7 bases that match TRBD2. The CDR3 covers 15 residues. The V and J ends lost 4 bases and 0 bases, in that order; junction bases with no gene match: 2. The germline CDR1 and CDR2 sequences are KGHDR and SFDVKD. DNA of the CDR3: TGTGCCACCAGTGACGGCGGGGGCTCCTACAATGAGCAGTTCTTC. It encodes CATSDGGGSYNEQFF.

The chain is built from TRBV5-4 and TRBJ2-7; tentative D call: TRBD1 (7 bases). V lost 0 bases, J lost 3 bases, and 10 bases lay in between. Looked up from germline, CDR1 is SGHNT and CDR2 is YYREEE (reference sequence). The CDR3 has 14 amino acids. The CDR3: CASSLGRGVYEQYF. DNA for the CDR3: TGTGCCAGCAGCTTGGGCAGGGGGGTCTACGAGCAGTACTTC.

This clone was counted once. The chain recombines TRBV11-2 with TRBJ1-5; D gene uncertain. This CDR3 has 13 amino acids. Germline assignment: CDR1 SGHAT and CDR2 FQNNGV. V gave up 1 base and J gave up 3 bases, with 4 bases separating them. CDR3 region: CASSLGANQPQHF. In nucleotides, the CDR3 is TGTGCCAGCAGCTTAGGCGCCAATCAGCCCCAGCATTTT.

The V and J genes are TRBV2 and TRBJ1-2, with no clear D. V lost 2 bases, J lost 0 bases, and 10 bases lay in between. CDR3 size: 15 residues. Per germline, CDR1 SNHLY and CDR2 FYNNEI. The CDR3 spells CASSENSLANYGYTF. The CDR3 bases are TGTGCCAGCAGTGAAAATTCACTAGCTAACTATGGCTACACCTTC.

This clone was detected once. This chain connects TRBV27 to TRBJ1-5, with 8 bases lining up with TRBD1. Germline V CDR1 and CDR2: MNHEY, SMNVEV (reference sequence). V lost 5 bases to trimming and J lost 11 bases; unmatched junction nucleotides: 11. The CDR3 covers 14 residues. CDR3 in DNA: TGTGCCAGCAGTCCGACAGGGGCCGTTAGGGCCCAGCATTTT. Protein sequence: CASSPTGAVRAQHF.

The count of this clone is one. The chain joins TRBV5-4 to TRBJ2-7; D gene unclear. V lost 4 bases and J 0 bases, leaving 5 bases between the germline ends. Germline lookup yields CDR1 SGHNT and CDR2 YYREEE (reference sequence). This CDR3 region has 12 residues. The CDR3 sequence: CASSLSSYEQYF. The CDR3 DNA sequence: TGTGCCAGCAGCCTTAGCTCCTACGAGCAGTACTTC.

The chain links TRBV27 to TRBJ2-3; possible D gene TRBD2, 5 bases. From germline, CDR1 is MNHEY and CDR2 SMNVEV (reference sequence). CDR3 size: 15 residues. V lost 6 bases to trimming and J lost 0 bases, with 13 bases between them. CDR3 protein: CASRTRAESTDTQYF. The CDR3 nucleotides are TGTGCCAGCAGAACCAGAGCGGAGAGCACAGATACGCAGTATTTT.

The chain couples TRBV28 to TRBJ2-7, with TRBD1 as a possible D gene (5 bases). The V end was cut by 3 bases, the J end by 0 bases, with 15 bases between. CDR1 and CDR2 from the germline V gene are MDHEN and SYDVKM. The CDR3 has 16 amino acids. CDR3 protein: CASSFGAVFLSYEQYF. In DNA form, the CDR3 reads TGTGCCAGCAGTTTTGGGGCGGTCTTCCTCTCCTACGAGCAGTACTTC.

V usage is TRBV27 and J usage is TRBJ1-1; weak D call: TRBD1 (6 bases). Germline lookup yields CDR1 MNHEY and CDR2 SMNVEV (reference sequence). V shed 0 bases and J shed 1 base, with 9 bases lying between them. This CDR3 is built from 15 residues. The CDR3 loop reads CASSLSPRGNTEAFF. The CDR3, as DNA: TGTGCCAGCAGTTTATCTCCCAGGGGGAACACTGAAGCTTTCTTT.

The V gene is TRBV6-5, the J gene TRBJ1-2; TRBD1 aligns across 8 bases. The length of the CDR3 is 14 residues. V gave up 6 bases and J gave up 2 bases; unmatched junction bases: 5. Germline CDR1 is MNHEY and CDR2 is SVGAGI. CDR3 residues: CASRATGGNYGYTF. DNA of the CDR3: TGTGCCAGCAGGGCAACAGGGGGGAACTATGGCTACACCTTC.

The chain uses TRBV28 and TRBJ1-2; TRBD1 matches 8 bases. The CDR3 consists of 14 residues. J was trimmed by 8 bases and V by 4 bases; bases with no gene match: 9. Germline V CDR1 and CDR2: MDHEN, SYDVKM. Here the CDR3 DNA reads TGTGCCAGCAGTTCTGGGGACAGGTTGGAGGGCTACACCTTC. As protein: CASSSGDRLEGYTF.

To note about this clone: The junction departs from germline at one end; a sequencing error may be responsible. The chain is built from TRBV5-1 and TRBJ2-7, with 10 bases that match TRBD1. CDR3 length: 14 amino acids. CDR1 is SGHRS and CDR2 is YFSETQ in the germline V gene. The CDR3 region is CASSLGDRGYEQYF. The CDR3 DNA reads as TGCGCCAGCAGCTTGGGGGACAGGGGTTACGAACAGTACTTC.

The rearrangement joins TRBV7-6 to TRBJ1-2; 7 bases are a match to TRBD1. Trimming removed 5 bases from V and 7 bases from J; junction bases left unmatched: 10. The CDR3 sequence is 14 residues long. CDR1 and CDR2 (germline): SGHVS, FNYEAQ. CDR3 sequence reads: CASSDQGEAGGYTF. CDR3 bases: TGTGCCAGCAGCGACCAGGGGGAGGCTGGTGGCTACACCTTC. The whole variable domain, filled in from reference TRBV7-6 and TRBJ1-2, reads GAGVSQSPRYKVTKRGQDVALRCDPISGHVSLYWYRQALGQGPEFLTYFNYEAQQDKSGLPNDRFSAERPEGSISTLTIQRTEQRDSAMYRCASSDQGEAGGYTFGSGTRLTVV.

This clone came up once. The rearrangement joins TRBV29-1 to TRBJ2-2; 10 nucleotides match TRBD2. The V and J ends lost 4 bases and 0 bases, in that order; junction bases with no gene match: 8. Germline lookup yields CDR1 SQVTM and CDR2 ANQGSEA. This CDR3 is 17 amino acids long. This CDR3 is CSVVGFSGGTNTGELFF. Written as DNA, the CDR3 is TGCAGCGTTGTTGGTTTTAGCGGGGGGACGAACACCGGGGAGCTGTTTTTT.

CDR3 amino acids: CASSRRQTLAKNIQYF. The CDR3 DNA reads TGTGCCAGTAGCCGAAGACAGACACTAGCCAAAAACATTCAGTACTTC. V is TRBV19 and J is TRBJ2-4; D is perhaps TRBD1 (5 bases). Trimming removed 6 bases at V and 0 bases at J, with 15 bases between. This CDR3 is 16 amino acids long. In germline, CDR1 is LNHDA, CDR2 SQIVND (reference sequence).

The chain uses TRBV2 and TRBJ1-2; 7 nucleotides agree with TRBD1. The CDR3 is 14 amino acids. CDR1 SNHLY and CDR2 FYNNEI come from the germline V gene. Unmatched junction bases numbered 10, after V lost 4 bases and J lost 8 bases. CDR3: CASSVLAGGNGYTF. The DNA of the CDR3 is TGTGCCAGCAGTGTTCTGGCAGGGGGAAACGGCTACACCTTC.

The J gene is TRBJ1-3, the V gene TRBV5-5; 7 nucleotides align to TRBD1. This CDR3 is 15 amino acids long. Per germline, CDR1 SGHKS and CDR2 YYEKEE (reference sequence). The V segment lost 4 bases and the J segment 0 bases; nucleotides outside the gene matches: 4. The CDR3 DNA is TGTGCCAGCAGCCCAAGGACAGGCTCTGGAAACACCATATATTTT. It codes for CASSPRTGSGNTIYF.

The chain has TRBV5-1 and TRBJ2-7, with D possibly being TRBD1 (5 bases). This CDR3 has 15 residues. Trimming took off 0 bases at V and 2 bases at J, with 12 bases between the two ends. Germline values: CDR1 SGHRS, CDR2 YFSETQ. CDR3 nucleotides: TGCGCCAGCAGCTTGGTAGCCCAAGGGGCCTACGAGCAGTACTTC. This encodes CASSLVAQGAYEQYF. The full variable domain, in which reference TRBV5-1 and TRBJ2-7 provide the parts outside the CDR3, is KAGVTQTPRYLIKTRGQQVTLSCSPISGHRSVSWYQQTPGQGLQFLFEYFSETQRNKGNFPGRFSGRQFSNSRSEMNVSTLELGDSALYLCASSLVAQGAYEQYFGPGTRLTVT.

V is TRBV2 and J is TRBJ1-1, with D possibly matching TRBD1 (5 bases). Looked up from germline, CDR1 is SNHLY and CDR2 is FYNNEI. The CDR3 is made up of 13 amino acids. Trimming removed 4 bases at V and 1 base at J, with 7 bases between. CDR3 coding DNA: TGTGCCAGCAGTGTCGGGGGGAACACTGAAGCTTTCTTT. This codes for CASSVGGNTEAFF.

CDR3 DNA: TGTGCCAGCCAGGATATCGTCACCATATATTTT. Protein: CASQDIVTIYF. The rearrangement uses TRBV6-6 and TRBJ1-3; D unclear. Germline V lookup: CDR1 MNHNY, CDR2 SVGAGI (reference sequence). V was pared by 8 bases and J by 9 bases, with 11 bases between. The CDR3 length is 11 residues.

Written as DNA, the CDR3 is TGCGCCAGCAGTGAATATGGTTTCGGCGAGCAGTACTTC. Translated: CASSEYGFGEQYF. The V gene is TRBV10-1, the J gene TRBJ2-7; D unresolved. The CDR3 runs to 13 residues. V lost 3 bases and J lost 6, with 12 bases in between. CDR1 WNHNN and CDR2 SYGVQD come from the germline V gene (reference sequence).

This clone was recorded a few times. The chain couples TRBV3-1 (or the pseudogene TRBV3-2) to TRBJ1-6; D is unclear. CDR3 length: 15 residues. CDR1 is LGHDT, CDR2 YNNKEL, per germline (reference sequence). The V and J ends lost 1 base and 5 bases respectively, with 9 bases between them. The CDR3 spells CASSQGGIDNSPLHF. CDR3 bases: TGTGCCAGCAGCCAAGGAGGCATAGATAATTCACCCCTCCACTTT.